These 16 T cell receptor beta chains originate from one sample sequenced in a study of spatial heterogeneity in lung cancer. Study-wide findings and caveats: Counts of expanded alpha and beta TCRs within tumors tracked the tumor nonsynonymous mutation count.

One entry per CDR3 protein results from TCRdb running MiXCR on the 5' RACE reads. The sample includes about 3,000 distinct CDR3 sequences, about 6% seen only once; the top ten take about a tenth. Time point reported: sample taken at primary tumor resection. No antigen has been identified for these receptors. Sequences were derived from lung tumor tissue, sampled at surgery. The receptor set was obtained from a male donor with early-stage non-small cell lung cancer.

This clonotype is labeled medium-sized. The gene calls are TRBV28 and TRBJ2-1; D is unclear. This CDR3 is built from 14 residues. Germline V gives CDR1 MDHEN, CDR2 SYDVKM. Trimming stripped 7 bases from V and 0 bases from J, with 10 bases between. CDR3 sequence reads: CASTVRSSYNEQFF. The CDR3 DNA reads as TGTGCCAGCACCGTCAGAAGCTCCTACAATGAGCAGTTCTTC.

This clonotype is classed as medium-sized. This sequence joins TRBV28 and TRBJ1-1; D perhaps matches TRBD1 (5 bases). Trimming took 6 bases from V and 4 from J, leaving 9 bases between them. This CDR3 has 12 amino acids. Germline V lookup: CDR1 MDHEN, CDR2 SYDVKM. CDR3 region: CASRGPGTEAFF. The CDR3 DNA reads as TGTGCCAGCAGGGGGCCGGGCACTGAAGCTTTCTTT.

The rearrangement joins TRBV20-1 to TRBJ2-7; tentatively, D is TRBD1 (6 bases). This CDR3 spans 15 amino acids. CDR1 and CDR2 (germline): DFQATT, SNEGSKA (reference sequence). V was shortened by 5 bases and J by 1 base, with 18 bases between the two germline ends. CDR3 amino acids: CSAANTQQGSYEQYF. For the CDR3, the DNA is TGCAGTGCTGCAAACACCCAACAGGGTTCCTACGAGCAGTACTTC.

Judged by abundance, this clonotype is medium-sized. This chain connects TRBV28 to TRBJ1-2, with D uncertain. This CDR3 region has 15 residues. The germline gives CDR1 MDHEN, CDR2 SYDVKM. V was trimmed by 8 bases and J by 1 base, leaving 17 bases between them. The CDR3 coding sequence is TGTGCCAGCTCTAAGCTGCAGGAACTTAACTATGGCTACACCTTC. This translates into CASSKLQELNYGYTF.

This clonotype is medium-sized (0.01 to 0.1%). The chain joins TRBV28 to TRBJ2-6; D may be TRBD1 (5 bases). This CDR3 is 17 amino acids long. Trimming took 6 bases from V and 0 from J, leaving 15 bases between them. Germline lookup yields CDR1 MDHEN and CDR2 SYDVKM. Here the CDR3 DNA reads TGTGCCAGCAGGAAGGGGCCCGGGCGCTCTGGGGCCAACGTCCTGACTTTC. Amino acids: CASRKGPGRSGANVLTF. Looking up the rest from reference TRBV28 and TRBJ2-6 gives the full variable domain: DVKVTQSSRYLVKRTGEKVFLECVQDMDHENMFWYRQDPGLGLRLIYFSYDVKMKEKGDIPEGYSVSREKKERFSLILESASTNQTSMYLCASRKGPGRSGANVLTFGAGSRLTVL.

By its share, this clonotype is medium-sized. This chain uses TRBV10-1 with TRBJ2-2; D may be TRBD1 (6 bases). From germline, CDR1 is WNHNN and CDR2 SYGVQD (reference sequence). This CDR3 comprises 17 residues. V was trimmed by 7 bases and J by 0 bases, leaving 18 bases between them. CDR3 region: CASTRTVERSNTGELFF. The CDR3 nucleotides are TGCGCCAGCACTCGGACAGTCGAGAGGTCGAACACCGGGGAGCTGTTTTTT.

This clonotype showed up many times. This rearrangement joins TRBV6-1 to TRBJ2-3; TRBD2 matches at 10 bases. Germline V gives CDR1 MNHNS, CDR2 SASEGT. The V and J ends lost 7 bases and 2 bases, in that order; junction bases with no gene match: 6. The CDR3 is 15 amino acids. The CDR3, as DNA: TGTGCCAGCACGACTAGCGGGCACGACACAGATACGCAGTATTTT. Translating gives CASTTSGHDTDTQYF.

This clonotype rates as medium-sized. This chain uses TRBV12-3 or TRBV12-4 with TRBJ2-1; no definite D call. V lost 3 bases and J lost 2, with 5 bases in between. The CDR3 is 13 amino acids. The CDR3 sequence is CASSFRTYNEQFF. The CDR3 DNA follows: TGTGCCAGCAGTTTTCGGACCTACAATGAGCAGTTCTTC.

This clonotype was counted only a few times. One end of the junction varies from germline; a read error may be responsible. The chain is built from TRBV28 and TRBJ2-5, with 11 bases aligning to TRBD2. The CDR3 runs 14 residues. Per the germline V gene, CDR1 is MDHEN and CDR2 is SYDVKM. The CDR3 sequence: CASSYGLAGRRPAF. CDR3 coding DNA: TGTGCCAGCAGTTACGGACTAGCGGGCCGGAGGCCAGCATTC.

This clonotype is classed as medium-sized. V is TRBV4-3 and J is TRBJ2-3; D perhaps matches TRBD1 (6 bases). The CDR3 is 17 amino acids. V lost 4 bases, J lost 2 bases, and 19 bases lay in between. The V gene's germline CDR1 is LGHNA and CDR2 YSLEER. The chain's CDR3 is CASSPAFGGGNTDTQYF. The DNA of the CDR3 is TGCGCCAGCAGCCCAGCCTTTGGGGGCGGAAACACAGATACGCAGTATTTT.

This clonotype is medium-sized within its sample. V usage is TRBV4-2 and J usage is TRBJ2-1; tentative D call: TRBD1 (6 bases). CDR1 LGHNA and CDR2 YNFKEQ come from the germline V gene. CDR3 length: 14 amino acids. V was trimmed by 2 bases and J by 7 bases, leaving 12 bases between them. CDR3 sequence: CASSQPQGLNEQFF. The CDR3 DNA is TGTGCCAGCAGCCAACCACAGGGTCTGAATGAGCAGTTCTTC.

This clonotype was found a few times. The CDR3 spells CASSEAGNEQYF. The CDR3 DNA sequence: TGTGCCAGCAGTGAAGCAGGGAACGAGCAGTACTTC. V is TRBV2 and J is TRBJ2-7; D unclear. Germline CDR1 reads SNHLY; CDR2 reads FYNNEI. This CDR3 is built from 12 residues. V was cut by 0 bases and J by 5 bases, with 5 bases left in between.

The chain links TRBV28 to TRBJ2-3; 9 nucleotides line up with TRBD2. J lost 2 bases, V lost 6 bases, and 6 bases had no gene match. The CDR3 totals 15 residues. Per germline, CDR1 MDHEN and CDR2 SYDVKM. CDR3 nucleotides: TGTGCCAGCAGCCGTACTAGCGGGCCCACAGATACGCAGTATTTT. Its translation: CASSRTSGPTDTQYF.

This clonotype is medium-sized (0.01 to 0.1%). The V gene is TRBV4-2, the J gene TRBJ1-2; the D is unclear. V gave up 0 bases and J gave up 0 bases, with 5 bases separating them. The CDR3 has 14 amino acids. Germline CDR1 is LGHNA and CDR2 is YNFKEQ. CDR3 loop: CASSQDPTNYGYTF. The CDR3 DNA reads as TGTGCCAGCAGCCAAGATCCTACTAACTATGGCTACACCTTC.

This clonotype ranks as medium-sized (0.01 to 0.1%). The chain has TRBV7-9 and TRBJ2-7; a weak D match, TRBD1 (5 bases). This CDR3 has 13 amino acids. The germline V gene encodes CDR1 SEHNR and CDR2 FQNEAQ (reference sequence). The ends were cut back, 5 bases at V and 1 base at J, with 9 bases in the middle. The CDR3 DNA sequence: TGTGCCAGCAGCCTACCAGGGTCCTACGAGCAGTACTTC. Its translation is CASSLPGSYEQYF.

By proportion, this clonotype is medium-sized. This sequence joins TRBV20-1 and TRBJ1-2, with TRBD1 as a possible D gene (6 bases). Per the germline V gene, CDR1 is DFQATT and CDR2 is SNEGSKA (reference sequence). The CDR3 contains 15 residues. The germline V and J ends were trimmed by 5 bases and 0 bases, with 16 bases remaining between them. The CDR3 region is CSAWGDAGANYGYTF. CDR3 DNA sequence: TGCAGTGCTTGGGGTGATGCAGGGGCTAACTATGGCTACACCTTC.